The 32 T cell receptor beta chains presented below share a single source sample, sequenced in a study of cytomegalovirus exposure and HLA in healthy donors. Vbeta (60) and Jbeta (13) primers were used in the PCR. Method: immunoSEQ multiplex PCR; TCRdb's copy keeps in-frame clones and lacks some. The sample consists of 65,000 to 75,000 clones, approximately 67% of them appearing once. Sequenced material: PBMCs. The receptor source for this set is a woman younger than 45 in good health and CMV-seronegative.

This clone occurred a few times. This chain joins TRBV7-9 and TRBJ1-2; D possibly corresponds to TRBD1 (5 bases). This CDR3 comprises 14 residues. CDR1 SEHNR and CDR2 FQNEAQ come from the germline V gene (reference sequence). V lost 5 bases and J 0 bases, leaving 10 bases between the germline ends. The DNA of the CDR3 is TGTGCCAGCAGCCCTCAGGGCCCTAACTATGGCTACACCTTC. This sequence encodes CASSPQGPNYGYTF.

The chain joins TRBV19 to TRBJ1-1; D gene ambiguous. The V gene's germline CDR1 is LNHDA and CDR2 SQIVND (reference sequence). Trimming left V 2 bases short and J 0 bases short, with 10 bases between. The CDR3 has 15 amino acids. The CDR3 is CASSIWGAMNTEAFF. The CDR3 DNA is TGTGCCAGTAGTATATGGGGAGCTATGAACACTGAAGCTTTCTTT. The full variable domain, its missing parts supplied by reference TRBV19 and TRBJ1-1, is DGGITQSPKYLFRKEGQNVTLSCEQNLNHDAMYWYRQDPGQGLRLIYYSQIVNDFQKGDIAEGYSVSREKKESFPLTVTSAQKNPTAFYLCASSIWGAMNTEAFFGQGTRLTVV.

This chain joins TRBV30 and TRBJ1-5; the match to TRBD1 covers 9 bases. This CDR3 has 16 residues. Unmatched junction bases numbered 8, after V lost 0 bases and J lost 5 bases. The germline V gene has CDR1 GTSNPN and CDR2 SVGIG (reference sequence). The CDR3 loop reads CAWSVRGQGDHQPQHF. The CDR3 DNA is TGTGCCTGGAGTGTACGGGGACAGGGAGATCATCAGCCCCAGCATTTT.

V is TRBV9 and J is TRBJ2-3; tentatively, D is TRBD1 (6 bases). This CDR3 spans 18 amino acids. The V gene lost 4 bases and the J gene lost 6 bases, with 27 bases spanning the gap. CDR1 is SGDLS, CDR2 YYNGEE, per germline. CDR3 nucleotide sequence: TGTGCCAGCAGCCCCCCCCTCCACCGGGACAAGGGGGTGGATACGCAGTATTTT. This codes for CASSPPLHRDKGVDTQYF.

The chain combines TRBV6-6 with TRBJ1-5, with 12 bases matching TRBD1. Germline V gene data show CDR1 as MNHNY and CDR2 as SVGAGI (reference sequence). There are 15 residues in the CDR3. J gave up 9 bases and V 0 bases, and 3 bases lay outside the gene matches. The CDR3 nucleotides are TGTGCCAGCAGTTACTCGGGACAGGGGGCTGGGCCCCAGCATTTT. Protein sequence: CASSYSGQGAGPQHF.

This clone was found a few times. This chain uses TRBV5-6 with TRBJ1-2, with D perhaps TRBD1 (6 bases). The V end was cut by 0 bases, the J end by 8 bases, with 17 bases between. The CDR3 spans 15 residues. CDR1 is SGHDT and CDR2 is YYEEEE in the germline V gene. CDR3 amino acids: CASSLGARGPSGYTF. As DNA, the CDR3 is TGTGCCAGCAGCTTGGGGGCCAGGGGCCCCAGCGGCTACACCTTC. Full variable domain (remainder filled in from reference TRBV5-6 and TRBJ1-2): DAGVTQSPTHLIKTRGQQVTLRCSPKSGHDTVSWYQQALGQGPQFIFQYYEEEERQRGNFPDRFSGHQFPNYSSELNVNALLLGDSALYLCASSLGARGPSGYTFGSGTRLTVV.

This clone was found a few times. DNA for the CDR3: TGCGCCAGCAGCCCACTCGTTACAGGGACAGGCGGGGAGCTGTTTTTT. It yields the protein CASSPLVTGTGGELFF. V is TRBV5-1 and J is TRBJ2-2; 8 nucleotides align to TRBD1. The J segment lost 7 bases and the V segment lost 4 bases, leaving 12 bases of the junction unmatched. The CDR3 is 16 amino acids. Germline CDR1 is SGHRS and CDR2 is YFSETQ.

This clone was counted between two and nine times. The J gene is TRBJ2-5, the V gene TRBV15, with D possibly matching TRBD1 (6 bases). The CDR3 is made up of 14 amino acids. Germline CDR1 and CDR2: LNHNV and YYDKDF (reference sequence). Trimming removed 5 bases at V and 3 bases at J, with 13 bases between. The CDR3 DNA is TGTGCCACCAGCGCCGACAGGCTCAAAGAGACCCAGTACTTC. Protein product: CATSADRLKETQYF.

The V and J genes are TRBV19 and TRBJ1-2; D is ambiguous. The CDR3 is made up of 15 amino acids. CDR1 is LNHDA and CDR2 is SQIVND in the germline V gene (reference sequence). Between the trimmed V and J ends, which lost 7 bases and 3 bases, there was a span of 18 bases. This CDR3 is CASTVQARSDYGYTF. The CDR3 nucleotides are TGTGCCAGTACGGTTCAGGCCCGAAGTGACTATGGCTACACCTTC.

The genes are TRBV2 and TRBJ1-4; D is undetermined. Looked up from germline, CDR1 is SNHLY and CDR2 is FYNNEI. V lost 3 bases and J 2 bases, leaving 7 bases between the germline ends. CDR3 length equals 14 residues. The CDR3 loop reads CASSETSTNEKLFF. Here the CDR3 DNA reads TGTGCCAGCAGTGAGACATCCACTAATGAAAAACTGTTTTTT.

The chain joins TRBV5-1 to TRBJ2-3; possible D gene TRBD1, 5 bases. The CDR3 has 18 residues. Trimming left V 3 bases short and J 3 bases short, with 23 bases between. Germline assignment: CDR1 SGHRS and CDR2 YFSETQ. The DNA for the CDR3 is TGCGCCAGCAGCTGGGGCATCGGCGGCGTAGGTGGTACAGATACGCAGTATTTT. Translation gives CASSWGIGGVGGTDTQYF.

The chain carries TRBV10-3 and TRBJ2-1; tentative D call: TRBD1 (6 bases). V dropped 6 bases and J dropped 0 bases, with 15 bases sitting between them. CDR1 is ENHRY and CDR2 is SYGVKD in the germline V gene. The length of the CDR3 is 16 residues. The CDR3 loop reads CAISKVGDTSYNEQFF. The DNA of the CDR3 is TGTGCCATCAGCAAGGTTGGGGACACCTCCTACAATGAGCAGTTCTTC.

This clone has only a few counts. The V gene is TRBV5-8, the J gene TRBJ2-3; D gene ambiguous. V gave up 4 bases and J gave up 0 bases, with 12 bases separating them. This CDR3 is built from 15 residues. Germline V gives CDR1 SGHTS, CDR2 YDEGEE. CDR3 sequence: CASSTEQTSTDTQYF. In DNA, the CDR3 is TGTGCCAGCAGCACCGAGCAGACTAGCACAGATACGCAGTATTTT.

This clone turned up a few times. The V gene is TRBV4-3, the J gene TRBJ2-7; TRBD1 agrees at 8 bases. The J segment lost 3 bases and the V segment lost 3 bases, leaving 4 bases of the junction unmatched. This CDR3 is 14 amino acids long. Germline V CDR1 and CDR2: LGHNA, YSLEER. CDR3 in amino acids: CASSHNRGNYEQYF. CDR3 in DNA: TGCGCCAGCAGCCATAACAGGGGGAACTACGAGCAGTACTTC.

This chain uses TRBV6-1 with TRBJ1-1, with D perhaps matching TRBD1 (5 bases). The CDR3 is made up of 14 amino acids. Germline V gene lookup returns CDR1 MNHNS and CDR2 SASEGT. Trimming cost V 6 bases and J 5 bases, with 16 bases left between them. CDR3 residues: CASSIGRRGTEAFF. DNA for the CDR3: TGTGCCAGCAGCATCGGGCGGAGGGGAACTGAAGCTTTCTTT.

The V and J genes are TRBV18 and TRBJ2-5, with TRBD1 identical over 7 bases. The J call is uncertain, as TRBJ2-7 better fits the DNA end. The CDR3 is made up of 14 amino acids. Germline CDR1 and CDR2: KGHSH and LQKENI. The CDR3 DNA reads as TGTGCCAGCTCACCTTCGGGACAGACCTACGAGCAGTACTTC. This sequence encodes CASSPSGQTYEQYF.

This clone was seen only a few times. The V call is TRBV7-8, the J call TRBJ1-2; D possibly corresponds to TRBD1 (5 bases). CDR1 is SGHVS, CDR2 FQNEAQ, per germline. The CDR3 is 14 amino acids. Trimming left V 0 bases short and J 4 bases short, with 9 bases between. The CDR3 region has the DNA TGTGCCAGCAGCTTAGCGGCAGGGCCCTATGGCTACACCTTC. Its protein product is CASSLAAGPYGYTF.

The rearrangement uses TRBV6-5 and TRBJ2-3; 7 bases are a match to TRBD1. V was pared by 6 bases and J by 6 bases, with 6 bases of the junction left unmatched. Germline lookup yields CDR1 MNHEY and CDR2 SVGAGI. The CDR3 is 13 residues long. CDR3 sequence reads: CASSHRGLDTQYF. The CDR3 nucleotides read TGTGCCAGCAGCCACAGGGGTTTGGATACGCAGTATTTT.

The chain is built from TRBV5-5 and TRBJ2-7; D not resolved. The CDR3 contains 14 residues. From germline, CDR1 is SGHKS and CDR2 YYEKEE (reference sequence). Trimming took 5 bases from V and 7 from J, leaving 19 bases between them. The CDR3 nucleotides read TGTGCCAGCAGGGTGAGGCCGCCCGCACTAGAGCAGTACTTC. Protein sequence: CASRVRPPALEQYF.

V is TRBV12-5 and J is TRBJ1-5, with D tentatively TRBD1 (6 bases). From germline, CDR1 is LGHNT and CDR2 FRNRAP. This CDR3 spans 14 amino acids. Trimming left V 5 bases short and J 4 bases short, with 12 bases between. Written as DNA, the CDR3 is TGTGCTAGTGGTGGGGCCACAGGGAATCAGCCCCAGCATTTT. Its protein is CASGGATGNQPQHF.

This clone was observed a handful of times. This chain uses TRBV19 with TRBJ2-1; D perhaps matches TRBD2 (7 bases). The ends were cut back, 5 bases at V and 3 bases at J, with 14 bases in the middle. Germline values: CDR1 LNHDA, CDR2 SQIVND (reference sequence). This CDR3 has 15 amino acids. CDR3 DNA sequence: TGTGCCAGTAGTCATTCCGGGGGGCTCTACAATGAGCAGTTCTTC. Translated: CASSHSGGLYNEQFF.

The chain combines TRBV2 with TRBJ1-3, with a possible D match to TRBD1 (5 bases). The V end was cut by 6 bases, the J end by 3 bases, with 15 bases between. The length of the CDR3 is 15 residues. CDR1 is SNHLY and CDR2 is FYNNEI in the germline V gene. The CDR3 coding sequence is TGTGCCAGCAGAGAGAGTACAGGCGGTGGAAACACCATATATTTT. This codes for CASRESTGGGNTIYF.

In DNA form, the CDR3 reads TGTGCCAGCAGTGAAATTGGGCAGATCTATGGCTACACCTTC. This translates into CASSEIGQIYGYTF. V is TRBV2 and J is TRBJ1-2; D ambiguous. Germline V gene lookup returns CDR1 SNHLY and CDR2 FYNNEI. Trimming pared 2 bases from V and 4 bases from J, leaving 11 bases between. The CDR3 totals 14 residues.

This clone was recorded only once. The rearrangement uses TRBV4-1 and TRBJ1-2, with TRBD1 matching 8 bases. The CDR3 has 15 residues. Germline V gene data show CDR1 as MGHRA and CDR2 as YSYEKL. J was trimmed by 2 bases and V by 3 bases; bases with no gene match: 5. In DNA form, the CDR3 reads TGCGCCAGCAGCCAGGGGACAGGAGGGAACTATGGCTACACCTTC. Its protein is CASSQGTGGNYGYTF.

This clone has more than one count but fewer than ten. The chain uses TRBV30 and TRBJ2-5; tentatively, D is TRBD2 (7 bases). The length of the CDR3 is 13 residues. Germline V gene lookup returns CDR1 GTSNPN and CDR2 SVGIG (reference sequence). V lost 6 bases to trimming and J lost 2 bases, with 13 bases between them. The DNA of the CDR3 is TGTGCCTGTAAAAGGGGGGGGCAAGAGACCCAGTACTTC. As protein: CACKRGGQETQYF.

In this sample, this clone turned up once. The rearrangement uses TRBV6-5 and TRBJ1-3; no firm D call. V was pared by 6 bases and J by 0 bases, with 9 bases between. This CDR3 spans 14 amino acids. The germline CDR1 and CDR2 sequences are MNHEY and SVGAGI. The CDR3 nucleotides read TGTGCCAGCAGGCCTCCGAGCTCTGGAAACACCATATATTTT. It yields the protein CASRPPSSGNTIYF.

The chain employs TRBV29-1 and TRBJ2-3; tentative D call: TRBD2 (5 bases). Trimming left V 1 base short and J 2 bases short, with 13 bases between. The CDR3 totals 15 residues. Germline V gives CDR1 SQVTM, CDR2 ANQGSEA. CDR3 coding DNA: TGCAGCGTTGAAGGGGGTACCGGGGTCACAGATACGCAGTATTTT. Its protein product is CSVEGGTGVTDTQYF.

The chain uses TRBV19 and TRBJ1-5; D unresolved. Trimming cost V 3 bases and J 0 bases, with 9 bases left between them. The CDR3 is 15 amino acids. Germline CDR1 is LNHDA and CDR2 is SQIVND (reference sequence). The CDR3 region is CASSIRGDSNQPQHF. The CDR3 coding sequence is TGTGCCAGTAGTATCCGGGGAGATAGCAATCAGCCCCAGCATTTT.

This clone was seen only a few times. The chain recombines TRBV6-5 with TRBJ2-3, with 10 positions matching TRBD2. Trimming removed 4 bases from V and 2 bases from J; junction bases left unmatched: 6. The CDR3 has 16 residues. Germline V gives CDR1 MNHEY, CDR2 SVGAGI. CDR3 sequence reads: CASSSPLAGDTDTQYF. CDR3 sequence (DNA): TGTGCCAGCAGTTCCCCCCTAGCGGGGGACACAGATACGCAGTATTTT.

Points on this clone: The same CDR3 arises from other DNA sequences in this sample as well. CDR3 region: CASSSNRGYTGELFF. In DNA, the CDR3 is TGTGCCAGCAGTTCAAACAGGGGATACACCGGGGAGCTGTTTTTT. This chain links TRBV6-5 with TRBJ2-2; 7 bases fit TRBD1. The V and J ends lost 4 bases and 3 bases, in that order; junction bases with no gene match: 5. CDR3 length: 15 amino acids. Looked up from germline, CDR1 is MNHEY and CDR2 is SVGAGI.

V gene TRBV11-2 combines with J gene TRBJ1-1; no clear D gene. Germline assignment: CDR1 SGHAT and CDR2 FQNNGV. Deletions cut 2 bases from V and 5 bases from J, with 6 bases between. There are 12 residues in the CDR3. The CDR3 region has the DNA TGTGCCAGCAGCTTACTGAGGACTGAAGCTTTCTTT. Protein product: CASSLLRTEAFF.

CDR3 sequence: CASRVQTGYEQYF. The DNA of the CDR3 is TGTGCCAGCAGAGTCCAGACGGGGTACGAGCAGTACTTC. The chain joins TRBV6-5 to TRBJ2-7; D is possibly TRBD2 (5 bases). Trimming removed 6 bases at V and 4 bases at J, with 13 bases between. Germline CDR1 reads MNHEY; CDR2 reads SVGAGI. CDR3 size: 13 residues.